This T cell receptor beta chain stems from a study of OX40 agonist ivuxolimab in advanced cancers. Study-wide points: Some of the nonresponding patients also showed low levels of normalized T-cell clonal expansion. On average, CD8+ T cells had more expanded clones than CD4+. Partial responders dosed at 0.1-3.0 mg/kg displayed clonal expansion ranking among the lowest.

The ends were cut back, 3 bases at V and 2 bases at J, with 14 bases in the middle. The length of the CDR3 is 15 residues. Germline V CDR1 and CDR2: SGHDT, YYEEEE. At baseline, cycle 4 day 1, and cycle 7 day 1, blood was sampled. Of note for this clone: Its antigen is unidentified.

Profiling relied on immunoSEQ multiplex PCR, and the TCRdb table lists in-frame clones only, not all of them. The sample shows some 95,000 clones, roughly 89% of them seen only once. This sequence was found in an adult with an advanced solid tumor such as melanoma, head and neck, liver or kidney cancer. This chain uses TRBV5-6 with TRBJ1-1; no firm D call. The specimen was CD4+ or CD8+ T cells sorted from blood, collected in a trial of the OX40 agonist ivuxolimab. The CDR3 region is CASSSTPGGNTEAFF. DNA of the CDR3: TGTGCCAGCAGCTCCACCCCCGGAGGAAACACTGAAGCTTTCTTT.